This T cell receptor (beta chain) came from a study of blood T cell repertoires in COVID-19. Across the study: Some COVID-19 samples were acute and others convalescent; all came from the United States, Italy and Spain.

Per the germline V gene, CDR1 is SEHNR and CDR2 is FQNEAQ (reference sequence). The CDR3 extends over 13 amino acids. V gave up 2 bases and J gave up 10 bases, with 14 bases separating them. In the study's own analysis: Quantification of nucleated cells was approximated via reference gene primer amplification. Sequencing was performed with immunoSEQ multiplex PCR; in TCRdb, only in-frame clones are kept and a portion is missing. For V, J and clone size, that table is used; D and trimming come from the DNA. The profile shows 150,000 or so clones, 84% of them singletons. The source material was peripheral blood. The origin of this receptor is a woman aged 45 to 65 with acute or convalescent COVID-19. The chain couples TRBV7-9 to TRBJ1-1; weak D call: TRBD1 (5 bases). The CDR3 region has the DNA TGTGCCAGCAGCTTATTTCTTGGGGGGGTAGCTTTCTTT. Encoded protein: CASSLFLGGVAFF.